The present T cell receptor beta chain was sequenced within a study of blood T cell repertoires in COVID-19. Per germline, CDR1 MNHEY and CDR2 SVGAGI. Losses at the gene ends were 1 base for V and 3 bases for J; bases not matched to a gene: 4. The CDR3 sequence is 15 residues long. Libraries were prepared by immunoSEQ multiplex PCR; TCRdb keeps only in-frame clonotypes and omits some of them. The table lists about 310,000 clones, around 90% of them singletons. Sequencing input: peripheral blood. J is TRBJ2-7 and V is TRBV6-5; TRBD1 agrees at 9 bases. This clonotype originated in a woman in her forties with COVID-19, enrolled during active disease. This CDR3 reads CASSYYATGGYEQYF. In DNA form, the CDR3 reads TGTGCCAGCAGTTACTACGCGACAGGGGGCTACGAGCAGTACTTC.